This entry lists 7 T cell receptor beta chains sequenced from one sample in a study of blood T cell repertoires in COVID-19 (dated by TCRdb to 2020 to 2022). The library came from the immunoSEQ multiplex PCR assay. The table comes from immuneACCESS by way of TCRdb, which keeps in-frame sequences with V and J called. Part of the clones is missing from these tables; in studies checked, under half for an unresolved V gene and the rest for unknown reasons. Within this sample are approximately 200,000 clones, with roughly 80% of them counted one time only. Clones ranked in the top ten supply 1.8% of the sample. Sequencing was carried out using PBMCs or T cells enriched from blood (not recorded which). These TCRs come from a man in his sixties who had recovered from COVID-19.

A remark on this clone: The same CDR3 is also encoded by other DNA sequences in this sample. This chain links TRBV13 with TRBJ2-5; 7 positions match TRBD1. The CDR3 totals 13 residues. The trim removed 5 bases at V and 3 bases at J, leaving 3 bases unmatched. CDR1 is PRHDT, CDR2 FYEKMQ, per germline (reference sequence). CDR3 nucleotide sequence: TGTGCCAGCAGCCCCGGGACAGAAGAGACCCAGTACTTC. This codes for CASSPGTEETQYF.

The rearrangement links TRBV10-1 to TRBJ1-6; 7 bases align to TRBD1. From germline, CDR1 is WNHNN and CDR2 SYGVQD (reference sequence). CDR3 length: 18 amino acids. Losses at the gene ends were 5 bases for V and 7 bases for J; bases not matched to a gene: 17. DNA for the CDR3: TGCGCCAGCAGTTCGAAGGCCCTACAGGGGATAATAAATTCACCCCTCCACTTT. Translated: CASSSKALQGIINSPLHF.

The rearrangement joins TRBV10-3 to TRBJ1-6; unclear D gene. CDR3 length: 14 amino acids. In germline, CDR1 is ENHRY, CDR2 SYGVKD. V shed 3 bases and J shed 8 bases, with 11 bases lying between them. The CDR3 sequence is CAISDKGVHSPLHF. CDR3 DNA sequence: TGTGCCATCAGTGATAAGGGAGTACATTCACCCCTCCACTTT.

This clone was counted once. The genes are TRBV6-5 and TRBJ1-2; 8 positions agree with TRBD1. The CDR3 spans 14 residues. Trimming at V came to 2 bases and at J to 4 bases, leaving 3 bases not matched to a gene. Germline V lookup: CDR1 MNHEY, CDR2 SVGAGI. The CDR3 reads CASSYQGAGYGYTF. In nucleotides, the CDR3 is TGTGCCAGCAGTTACCAGGGGGCCGGCTATGGCTACACCTTC.

A few counts support this clone. CDR3 nucleotide sequence: TGTGCCAGCAGCCCACGGACAGGGTTTGATACGCAGTATTTT. Translating it yields CASSPRTGFDTQYF. V gene TRBV7-2 combines with J gene TRBJ2-3; 8 bases agree with TRBD1. Looked up from germline, CDR1 is SGHTA and CDR2 is FQGNSA. The CDR3 consists of 14 residues. The V gene end was trimmed by 5 bases and the J gene end by 6 bases; junction bases not matched to a gene: 7.

The gene calls are TRBV21-1 and TRBJ1-1. TRBV21-1 is assigned pseudogene status. This CDR3 is built from 15 residues. The DNA for the CDR3 is TGTGCCAGCAGCTGCGGGGGCAGGGGAGATACTGAAGCTTTCTTT. Translating it yields CASSCGGRGDTEAFF.

J is TRBJ1-6 and V is TRBV4-1; the D gene is possibly TRBD1 (5 bases). V dropped 0 bases and J dropped 7 bases, with 13 bases sitting between them. This CDR3 is 16 amino acids long. The V gene's germline CDR1 is MGHRA and CDR2 YSYEKL. The CDR3 DNA sequence: TGCGCCAGCAGCCAAGATCATTCGGGGGGGAATTCACCCCTCCACTTT. Protein: CASSQDHSGGNSPLHF.